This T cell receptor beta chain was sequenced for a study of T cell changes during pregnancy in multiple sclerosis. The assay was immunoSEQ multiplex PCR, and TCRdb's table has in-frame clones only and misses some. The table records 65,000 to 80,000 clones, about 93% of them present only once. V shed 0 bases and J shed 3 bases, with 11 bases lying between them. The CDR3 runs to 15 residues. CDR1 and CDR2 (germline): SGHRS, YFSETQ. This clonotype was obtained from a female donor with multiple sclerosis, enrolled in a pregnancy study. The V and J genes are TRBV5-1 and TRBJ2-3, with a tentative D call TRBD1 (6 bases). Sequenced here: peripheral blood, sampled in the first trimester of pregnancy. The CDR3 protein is CASSLDGQRTDTQYF. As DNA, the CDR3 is TGCGCCAGCAGCTTGGATGGACAGAGGACAGATACGCAGTATTTT.